This TCR beta chain was sequenced during a study of cytomegalovirus exposure and HLA in healthy donors. Study observations and caveats: A highly shared variant cluster was judged a likely technical artifact. The authors reported that TCR beta sequences could predict HLA-A and HLA-B alleles. These predictions were accurate for most subjects in the first cohort. DRB1 showed the most TCR associations and HLA-C the fewest in a later analysis, as rates varied by HLA locus. Most CMV-associated TCR beta chains appeared HLA-restricted in a later analysis.

This clone turned up a few times. Antigen unknown. Germline CDR1 SGHAT, CDR2 FQNNGV. The CDR3 is 15 amino acids. V was clipped by 2 bases and J by 1 base, with 11 bases between them. Use of 60 Vbeta and 13 Jbeta primers characterized the PCR. TCRdb's copy holds only in-frame clones and misses some; the assay was immunoSEQ multiplex PCR. Among about 160,000 clones listed, about four fifths were seen once. The chain is built from TRBV11-2 and TRBJ1-1; D remains ambiguous. The sequence derives from a male donor in good health and CMV-seronegative. Sample: PBMCs. The CDR3 is CASSLIVPRNTEAFF. DNA for the CDR3: TGTGCCAGCAGCTTAATTGTTCCCAGGAACACTGAAGCTTTCTTT.